One sample yielded the 16 T cell receptor beta chains listed below, sequenced in a study of blood T cell repertoires in COVID-19. Some clones are missing from TCRdb's copy, which holds only in-frame ones; the method was immunoSEQ multiplex PCR. This repertoire shows about 91,000 clones, around 88% found once; its top ten account for roughly 8.1%. Sequencing was carried out using peripheral blood. The receptors originated from a woman in her seventies with acute or convalescent COVID-19.

The J gene is TRBJ1-4, the V gene TRBV7-2; tentatively, D is TRBD1 (6 bases). Germline lookup yields CDR1 SGHTA and CDR2 FQGNSA. V dropped 3 bases and J dropped 0 bases, with 11 bases sitting between them. The CDR3 is 16 amino acids. The CDR3 DNA follows: TGTGCCAGCAGCTTTAAACGACAGGCAACTAATGAAAAACTGTTTTTT. Its protein is CASSFKRQATNEKLFF.

The table lists this clone with a few counts. The chain couples TRBV2 to TRBJ2-1; 12 bases fit TRBD2. Germline CDR1 SNHLY, CDR2 FYNNEI. This CDR3 region has 15 residues. V shed 4 bases, J shed 8 bases, and the junction held 6 bases outside the gene matches. The CDR3 loop reads CASSGGLAGLYEQFF. CDR3 coding DNA: TGTGCCAGCAGTGGCGGACTAGCGGGATTGTATGAGCAGTTCTTC.

V and J are TRBV4-2 and TRBJ2-1; 8 bases line up with TRBD2. V gave up 3 bases and J gave up 6 bases; unmatched junction bases: 10. There are 16 residues in the CDR3. CDR1 and CDR2 (germline): LGHNA, YNFKEQ. CDR3 protein: CASSHRGSGIGNEQFF. CDR3 coding DNA: TGTGCCAGCAGCCACCGGGGTAGCGGGATCGGCAATGAGCAGTTCTTC.

V is TRBV27 and J is TRBJ1-1; tentatively, D is TRBD1 (5 bases). This CDR3 is 11 amino acids long. CDR1 is MNHEY, CDR2 SMNVEV, per germline (reference sequence). V dropped 2 bases and J dropped 8 bases, with 6 bases sitting between them. CDR3 nucleotide sequence: TGTGCCAGCAGTTTAAAGGGGGAAGCTTTCTTT. Its translation: CASSLKGEAFF.

Only one count was recorded for this clone. This sequence joins TRBV30 and TRBJ1-4, with D possibly being TRBD1 (5 bases). V dropped 1 base and J dropped 6 bases, with 9 bases sitting between them. Germline lookup yields CDR1 GTSNPN and CDR2 SVGIG (reference sequence). The CDR3 runs to 13 residues. CDR3 in amino acids: CAWSGGDYEKLFF. Written as DNA, the CDR3 is TGTGCCTGGAGTGGGGGGGATTATGAAAAACTGTTTTTT.

As concerns this clone: An end of the junction does not agree with germline; a read error may underlie this. CDR3 coding DNA: TGTGCCAGCGGCTCAATCGGGACTAGGAAAAAAGAGATCCAGTACTTC. This sequence encodes CASGSIGTRKKEIQYF. The chain couples TRBV27 to TRBJ2-5, with 8 bases lining up with TRBD2. The V gene's germline CDR1 is MNHEY and CDR2 SMNVEV (reference sequence). This CDR3 has 16 residues.

This chain joins TRBV9 and TRBJ2-3; no definite D call. CDR1 and CDR2 (germline): SGDLS, YYNGEE. The V and J ends lost 3 bases and 0 bases respectively, with 26 bases between them. The CDR3 has 20 amino acids. CDR3 in DNA: TGTGCCAGCAGCGACCCGCACCTACCCCGAAACCAACCAAGCACAGATACGCAGTATTTT. As protein: CASSDPHLPRNQPSTDTQYF.

V gene TRBV15 combines with J gene TRBJ2-5; 8 bases line up with TRBD2. The CDR3 spans 17 residues. The junction had 12 bases not matched to a gene; V was cut back by 2 bases and J by 4 bases. Germline V CDR1 and CDR2: LNHNV, YYDKDF (reference sequence). CDR3 sequence: CATSRKGGRTGGETQYF. In DNA form, the CDR3 reads TGTGCCACCAGCAGAAAAGGCGGGAGGACGGGGGGAGAGACCCAGTACTTC.

The J gene is TRBJ2-7, the V gene TRBV19; possibly TRBD1 for D (5 bases). The V end was cut by 4 bases, the J end by 4 bases, with 17 bases between. CDR1 and CDR2 (germline): LNHDA, SQIVND (reference sequence). The CDR3 runs 15 residues. CDR3 amino acids: CASSNGAKRAYEQYF. CDR3 DNA: TGTGCCAGTAGTAATGGGGCCAAAAGGGCTTACGAGCAGTACTTC.

The rearrangement uses TRBV18 and TRBJ1-5; 8 bases fit TRBD1. The V and J ends lost 3 bases and 0 bases, in that order; junction bases with no gene match: 7. The CDR3 has 17 residues. Germline CDR1 is KGHSH and CDR2 is LQKENI. The CDR3, as DNA: TGTGCCAGCTCACCGCCGGGACAGGCTAATAGCAATCAGCCCCAGCATTTT. Amino acid sequence: CASSPPGQANSNQPQHF. Filled out from reference TRBV18 and TRBJ1-5, the complete variable domain reads NAGVMQNPRHLVRRRGQEARLRCSPMKGHSHVYWYRQLPEEGLKFMVYLQKENIIDESGMPKERFSAEFPKEGPSILRIQQVVRGDSAAYFCASSPPGQANSNQPQHFGDGTRLSIL.

The chain employs TRBV6-5 and TRBJ2-1, with D possibly being TRBD1 (6 bases). CDR1 and CDR2 (germline): MNHEY, SVGAGI. Trimming cost V 0 bases and J 12 bases, with 6 bases left between them. This CDR3 contains 11 residues. The CDR3 loop reads CASSYSGGQFF. In nucleotides, the CDR3 is TGTGCCAGCAGTTACTCAGGGGGGCAGTTCTTC.

The chain carries TRBV3-1 (or the pseudogene TRBV3-2) and TRBJ2-3; D is uncertain. Deletions cut 4 bases from V and 6 bases from J, with 8 bases between. This CDR3 comprises 12 residues. CDR1 LGHDT and CDR2 YNNKEL come from the germline V gene (reference sequence). The CDR3 DNA reads as TGTGCCAGCAGCCTCATCGGGGATACGCAGTATTTT. As protein: CASSLIGDTQYF.

The chain combines TRBV9 with TRBJ1-4, with a tentative D call TRBD1 (5 bases). The germline V gene encodes CDR1 SGDLS and CDR2 YYNGEE. The V end was cut by 2 bases, the J end by 3 bases, with 8 bases between. The CDR3 has 14 amino acids. Here the CDR3 reads CASSVGGANEKLFF. The CDR3 DNA reads TGTGCCAGCAGCGTTGGGGGGGCTAATGAAAAACTGTTTTTT. The variable domain in full, with the rest retrieved from reference TRBV9 and TRBJ1-4, is DSGVTQTPKHLITATGQRVTLRCSPRSGDLSVYWYQQSLDQGLQFLIQYYNGEERAKGNILERFSAQQFPDLHSELNLSSLELGDSALYFCASSVGGANEKLFFGSGTQLSVL.

V is TRBV7-8 and J is TRBJ1-1; weak D call: TRBD1 (6 bases). The ends were cut back, 5 bases at V and 6 bases at J, with 13 bases in the middle. CDR3 length equals 13 residues. The V gene's germline CDR1 is SGHVS and CDR2 FQNEAQ. DNA for the CDR3: TGTGCCAGCAGCGCCCAAGGGGGGGCTGAAGCTTTCTTT. Translation: CASSAQGGAEAFF.

The chain joins TRBV28 to TRBJ1-1, with 8 bases identical to TRBD1. The CDR3 has 17 amino acids. Losses at the gene ends were 4 bases for V and 4 bases for J; bases not matched to a gene: 14. Per germline, CDR1 MDHEN and CDR2 SYDVKM. The CDR3 nucleotides are TGTGCCAGCAGTTCCGGACAGGGTAATCTTATAGTCACTGAAGCTTTCTTT. Amino acid sequence: CASSSGQGNLIVTEAFF.

This clone was detected only once. The genes are TRBV10-3 and TRBJ1-4; D remains unclear. V dropped 3 bases and J dropped 7 bases, with 9 bases sitting between them. The CDR3 contains 13 residues. Germline CDR1 and CDR2: ENHRY and SYGVKD. CDR3: CAISERGFEKLFF. CDR3 in DNA: TGTGCCATCAGTGAACGCGGCTTTGAAAAACTGTTTTTT.